These 11 T cell receptor beta chains were sequenced from one sample in a study of blood T cell repertoires in COVID-19. Generated by immunoSEQ multiplex PCR, the TCRdb table keeps only in-frame clones and is missing some. Among some 220,000 clones listed, about 78% were seen once. The source material was peripheral blood. These TCRs come from a woman between 65 and 79 years old with acute or convalescent COVID-19.

The chain carries TRBV4-1 and TRBJ2-3; 10 positions agree with TRBD2. V dropped 4 bases and J dropped 2; count of bases not matched to a gene: 6. From germline, CDR1 is MGHRA and CDR2 YSYEKL. The CDR3 sequence is 16 residues long. Written as DNA, the CDR3 is TGCGCCAGCAGCCTTAAAAGCGGGGGGGACACAGATACGCAGTATTTT. Translating gives CASSLKSGGDTDTQYF.

The V and J genes are TRBV2 and TRBJ1-6; no definite D call. V shed 2 bases and J shed 14 bases, with 13 bases lying between them. The CDR3 is 13 amino acids. Germline CDR1 SNHLY, CDR2 FYNNEI. The chain's CDR3 is CASSESQVLTLHF. The CDR3, as DNA: TGTGCCAGCAGTGAATCGCAGGTACTCACCCTCCACTTT.

The chain recombines TRBV6-2 or TRBV6-3 with TRBJ2-3, with 7 bases lining up with TRBD1. The CDR3 contains 15 residues. Germline CDR1 and CDR2: MNHEY and SVGEGT. Trimming took 5 bases from V and 2 from J; bases not matched to a gene: 7. As DNA, the CDR3 is TGTGCCAGCAGTCACGGGACAGCCTTCACAGATACGCAGTATTTT. Its translation is CASSHGTAFTDTQYF.

The chain couples TRBV11-2 to TRBJ2-3, with D hard to call. This CDR3 region has 14 residues. CDR1 and CDR2 (germline): SGHAT, FQNNGV. The V and J ends lost 1 base and 4 bases respectively, with 9 bases between them. The CDR3 region has the DNA TGTGCCAGCAGCTTAGCGGCTAGAGCAGATACGCAGTATTTT. This encodes CASSLAARADTQYF.

This clone came up a few times. The rearrangement joins TRBV10-3 to TRBJ1-2, with a tentative D call TRBD1 (5 bases). Between the trimmed V and J ends, which lost 3 bases and 2 bases, there was a span of 10 bases. Germline CDR1 and CDR2: ENHRY and SYGVKD. The CDR3 runs 14 residues. The CDR3 coding sequence is TGTGCCATCAGTGAAGATGGGGGGAACTATGGCTACACCTTC. Translation: CAISEDGGNYGYTF.

This clone occurred a few times. The V gene is TRBV19, the J gene TRBJ2-7; 7 bases are shared with TRBD1. Germline CDR1 LNHDA, CDR2 SQIVND (reference sequence). Losses at the gene ends were 6 bases for V and 0 bases for J; bases not matched to a gene: 8. This CDR3 spans 15 amino acids. The CDR3: CASSIQTGSSYEQYF. For the CDR3, the DNA is TGTGCCAGTAGCATCCAGACAGGGAGCTCCTACGAGCAGTACTTC.

The chain links TRBV6-5 to TRBJ1-1; D is unclear. Germline V lookup: CDR1 MNHEY, CDR2 SVGAGI. The CDR3 is 15 residues long. V lost 2 bases and J 0 bases, leaving 10 bases between the germline ends. The CDR3 DNA follows: TGTGCCAGCAGTTACGGGCAGTCCTTGAACACTGAAGCTTTCTTT. Protein sequence: CASSYGQSLNTEAFF.

In this sample, this clone turned up a few times. The junction differs from germline at one of its ends, possibly a read error. This chain uses TRBV18 with TRBJ2-3; 9 nucleotides line up with TRBD1. The CDR3 is 11 residues long. Germline V lookup: CDR1 KGHSH, CDR2 LQKENI. The CDR3 DNA follows: TGTGCCAGCTCACCGGGACAGGGCACGGATTTT. Residues: CASSPGQGTDF.

The gene calls are TRBV2 and TRBJ2-5; 9 positions match TRBD2. CDR1 SNHLY and CDR2 FYNNEI come from the germline V gene. This CDR3 comprises 14 residues. Trimming removed 1 base from V and 8 bases from J; junction bases left unmatched: 5. CDR3 amino acids: CASSEEPSGETQYF. The CDR3 region has the DNA TGTGCCAGCAGTGAAGAGCCTAGCGGGGAAACCCAGTACTTC.

The CDR3 sequence: CASGQDYNEQFF. The CDR3 DNA reads as TGCGCCAGCGGACAGGATTACAATGAGCAGTTCTTC. The chain has TRBV10-1 and TRBJ2-1, with 7 bases fitting TRBD1. The CDR3 length is 12 residues. After removal of 8 bases from V and 4 bases from J, the junction contained 2 bases not matched to a gene. CDR1 and CDR2 from the germline V gene are WNHNN and SYGVQD (reference sequence).

This chain links TRBV4-3 with TRBJ2-2; D possibly corresponds to TRBD2 (5 bases). Germline V CDR1 and CDR2: LGHNA, YSLEER. The ends were cut back, 4 bases at V and 6 bases at J, with 18 bases in the middle. This CDR3 is 16 amino acids long. The CDR3 DNA follows: TGCGCCAGCAGCCGAGGAAGCGGTTCCTGGGCCGGGGAGCTGTTTTTT. This translates into CASSRGSGSWAGELFF.